Listed here is a single T cell receptor beta chain. Its antigen is currently unknown. This specimen belongs to a study of lymphopenia after photon versus proton radiotherapy. Overall study findings and caveats: After the lymphocyte nadir, photon-treated repertoires showed oligoclonal expansion, especially of CD8+ Temra cells.

Generated by immunoSEQ multiplex PCR, the TCRdb table keeps only in-frame clones and is missing some. The repertoire has some 41,000 clones, about 85% of them found once; the top ten carry about 2.9%. Looked up from germline, CDR1 is SGHTS and CDR2 is YDEGEE. The CDR3 covers 14 residues. V was pared by 4 bases and J by 6 bases, with 14 bases between. The source of this sequence is a man between 50 and 59 years old with gastric cancer. The chain uses TRBV5-8 and TRBJ1-5; D gene ambiguous. The source material was peripheral blood, sampled from a patient treated with photon-based radiotherapy. For the CDR3, the DNA is TGTGCCAGCAGCCACGGACGGGCGCGTCAGCCCCAGCATTTT. Protein product: CASSHGRARQPQHF.